This paragraph reports one T cell receptor beta chain. Only in-frame clones appear in the TCRdb table, and some are missing; sequencing was by immunoSEQ multiplex PCR. The sample has roughly 92,000 clones, just over 90% seen once. This specimen belongs to a study of T cells in tuberculosis. Across the whole study: CD1B tetramers identified T cells specific for mycobacterial lipid GMM.

V shed 5 bases, J shed 0 bases, and the junction held 10 bases outside the gene matches. This CDR3 contains 18 residues. The germline CDR1 and CDR2 sequences are MGHRA and YSYEKL. After thawing and overnight rest, PBMC were stained with GMM-loaded CD1B tetramer, viability dye and anti-CD3 for sorting. CD1B tetramers were loaded with Rhodococcus equi-derived C32 glucose monomycolate. About 100,000 tetramer-negative cells were sorted from each donor. The chain employs TRBV4-1 and TRBJ2-6; 7 nucleotides agree with TRBD2. The clonotype was recovered from an adult woman with latent tuberculosis. The sequenced sample consisted of CD1b-GMM tetramer-negative cells sorted from PBMCs. The CDR3 protein is CASSSRGGASSGANVLTF. The DNA of the CDR3 is TGCGCCAGCAGCTCCCGGGGAGGGGCGAGCTCTGGGGCCAACGTCCTGACTTTC.